Reported below is one T cell receptor (beta chain). This specimen belongs to a study of blood T cell repertoires in COVID-19. While infection was still active, Seattle patients were enrolled and then followed longitudinally. The length of the CDR3 is 16 residues. Germline V lookup: CDR1 SNHLY, CDR2 FYNNEI. The V segment lost 0 bases and the J segment 4 bases; nucleotides outside the gene matches: 4. In the authors' methods: Nucleated cell number was recorded as an estimate derived from reference gene primer amplification. Produced via immunoSEQ multiplex PCR; TCRdb's table is partial and in-frame only. Clonal size and the V and J genes are those of that table, whereas D and trimming came from the DNA. This table has about 410,000 clones, around 89% appearing once.

This chain links TRBV2 with TRBJ2-5; 11 bases fit TRBD1. Sequenced sample: peripheral blood. The receptor was isolated from a woman in her 40s with COVID-19, enrolled during active disease. CDR3 DNA sequence: TGTGCCAGCAGTGAAGCGAGGGGGACAGGGGGAGAGACCCAGTACTTC. Its protein product is CASSEARGTGGETQYF.